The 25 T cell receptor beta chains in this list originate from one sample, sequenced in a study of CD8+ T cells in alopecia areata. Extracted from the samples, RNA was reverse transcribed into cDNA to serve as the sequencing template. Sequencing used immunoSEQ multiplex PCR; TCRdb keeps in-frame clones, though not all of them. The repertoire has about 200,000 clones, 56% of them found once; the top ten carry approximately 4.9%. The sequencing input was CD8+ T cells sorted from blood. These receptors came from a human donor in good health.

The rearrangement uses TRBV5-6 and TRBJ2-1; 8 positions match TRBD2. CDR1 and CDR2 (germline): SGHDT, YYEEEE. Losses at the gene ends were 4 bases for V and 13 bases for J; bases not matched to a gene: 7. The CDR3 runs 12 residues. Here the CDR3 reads CASSPGSGGQFF. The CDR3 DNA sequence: TGTGCCAGCAGCCCTGGGAGCGGGGGTCAGTTCTTC.

The CDR3 is CASSPGQTYGYTF. CDR3 in DNA: TGCGCCAGCAGTCCGGGACAGACCTATGGCTACACCTTC. The chain recombines TRBV10-2 with TRBJ1-2, with 7 nucleotides matching TRBD1. The CDR3 runs 13 residues. The V gene's germline CDR1 is WSHSY and CDR2 SAAADI. V was clipped by 5 bases and J by 4 bases; unmatched bases: 4.

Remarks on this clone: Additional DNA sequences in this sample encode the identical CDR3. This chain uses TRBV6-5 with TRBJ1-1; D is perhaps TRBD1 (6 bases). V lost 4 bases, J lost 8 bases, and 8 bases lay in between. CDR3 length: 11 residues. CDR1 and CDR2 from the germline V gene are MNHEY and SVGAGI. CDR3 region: CASSLGTEAFF. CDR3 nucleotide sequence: TGTGCCAGCAGTTTAGGGACAGAAGCTTTCTTT.

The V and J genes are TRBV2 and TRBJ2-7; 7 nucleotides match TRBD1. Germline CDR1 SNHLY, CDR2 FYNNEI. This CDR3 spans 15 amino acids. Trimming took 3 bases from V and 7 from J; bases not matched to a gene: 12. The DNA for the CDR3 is TGTGCCAGCAGTGACGGGGTCACAGGGGATCTGGAGCAGTACTTC. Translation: CASSDGVTGDLEQYF.

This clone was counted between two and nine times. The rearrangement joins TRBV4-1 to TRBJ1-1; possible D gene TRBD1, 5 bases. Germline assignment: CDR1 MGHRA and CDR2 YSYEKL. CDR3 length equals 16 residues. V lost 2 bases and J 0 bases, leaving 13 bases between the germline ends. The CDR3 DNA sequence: TGCGCCAGCAGCCAACTCGGGACGGCGATGAACACTGAAGCTTTCTTT. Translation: CASSQLGTAMNTEAFF.

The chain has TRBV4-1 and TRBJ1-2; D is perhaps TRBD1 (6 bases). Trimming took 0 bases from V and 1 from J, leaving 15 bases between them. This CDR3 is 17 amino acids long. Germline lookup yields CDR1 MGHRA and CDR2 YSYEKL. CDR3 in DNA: TGCGCCAGCAGCCAAGATACGCCCGGGACAAGTAACTATGGCTACACCTTC. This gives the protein CASSQDTPGTSNYGYTF.

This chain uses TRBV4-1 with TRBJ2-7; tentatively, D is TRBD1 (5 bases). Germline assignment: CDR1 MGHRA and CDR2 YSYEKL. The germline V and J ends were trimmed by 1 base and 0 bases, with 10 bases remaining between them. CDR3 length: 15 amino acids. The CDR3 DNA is TGCGCCAGCAGCCAAGGCCAGGGTGGCTCCTACGAGCAGTACTTC. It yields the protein CASSQGQGGSYEQYF.

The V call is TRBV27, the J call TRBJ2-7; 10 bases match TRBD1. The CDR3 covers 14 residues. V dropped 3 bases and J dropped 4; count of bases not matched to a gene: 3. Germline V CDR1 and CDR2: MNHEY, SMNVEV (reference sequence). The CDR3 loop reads CASSLTGQGYEQYF. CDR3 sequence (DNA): TGTGCCAGCAGTTTGACGGGACAGGGGTACGAGCAGTACTTC.

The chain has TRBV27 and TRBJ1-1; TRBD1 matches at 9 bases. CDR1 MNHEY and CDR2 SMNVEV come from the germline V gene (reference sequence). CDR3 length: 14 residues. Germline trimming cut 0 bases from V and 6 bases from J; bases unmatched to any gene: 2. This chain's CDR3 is CASSLSGQGPEAFF. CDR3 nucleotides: TGTGCCAGCAGTTTATCGGGACAGGGCCCTGAAGCTTTCTTT.

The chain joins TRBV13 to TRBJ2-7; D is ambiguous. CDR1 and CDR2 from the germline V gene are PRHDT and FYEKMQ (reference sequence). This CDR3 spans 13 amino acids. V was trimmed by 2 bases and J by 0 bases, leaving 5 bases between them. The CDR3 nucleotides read TGTGCCAGCAGCTTATCAAACTCCTACGAGCAGTACTTC. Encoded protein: CASSLSNSYEQYF.

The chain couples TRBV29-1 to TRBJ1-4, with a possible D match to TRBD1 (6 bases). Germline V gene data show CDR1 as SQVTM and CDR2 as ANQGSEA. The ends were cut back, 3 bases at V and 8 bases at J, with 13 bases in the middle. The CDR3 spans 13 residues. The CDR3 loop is CSVEAGVEEKLFF. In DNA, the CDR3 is TGCAGCGTTGAGGCAGGGGTAGAAGAAAAACTGTTTTTT.

The CDR3 sequence: CASSPGGRRAFF. The CDR3 DNA follows: TGTGCCAGTAGTCCCGGGGGGCGACGGGCTTTCTTT. This chain joins TRBV19 and TRBJ1-1; a possible D gene is TRBD1 (6 bases). This CDR3 is 12 amino acids long. Trimming cost V 5 bases and J 11 bases, with 15 bases left between them. Germline V gives CDR1 LNHDA, CDR2 SQIVND (reference sequence).

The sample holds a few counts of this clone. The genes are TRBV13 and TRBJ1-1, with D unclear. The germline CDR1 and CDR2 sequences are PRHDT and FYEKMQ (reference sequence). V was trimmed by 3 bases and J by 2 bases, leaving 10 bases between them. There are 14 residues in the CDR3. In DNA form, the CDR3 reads TGTGCCAGCAGCTTGACCAGCCCAAACACTGAAGCTTTCTTT. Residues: CASSLTSPNTEAFF.

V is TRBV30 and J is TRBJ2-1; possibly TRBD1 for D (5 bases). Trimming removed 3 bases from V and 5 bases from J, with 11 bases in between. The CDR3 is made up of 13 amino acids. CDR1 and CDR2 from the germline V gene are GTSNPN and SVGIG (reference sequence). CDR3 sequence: CAWSRETHNEQFF. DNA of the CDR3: TGTGCCTGGAGCAGGGAAACCCACAATGAGCAGTTCTTC.

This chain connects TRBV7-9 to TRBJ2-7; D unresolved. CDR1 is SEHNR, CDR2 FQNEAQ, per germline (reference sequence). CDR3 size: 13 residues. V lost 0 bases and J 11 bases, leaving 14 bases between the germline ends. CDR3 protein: CASSLAMESKEYF. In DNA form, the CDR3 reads TGTGCCAGCAGCTTAGCGATGGAGTCCAAGGAGTACTTC. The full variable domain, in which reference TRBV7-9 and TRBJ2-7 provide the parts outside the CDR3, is DTGVSQNPRHKITKRGQNVTFRCDPISEHNRLYWYRQTLGQGPEFLTYFQNEAQLEKSRLLSDRFSAERPKGSFSTLEIQRTEQGDSAMYLCASSLAMESKEYFGPGTRLTVT.

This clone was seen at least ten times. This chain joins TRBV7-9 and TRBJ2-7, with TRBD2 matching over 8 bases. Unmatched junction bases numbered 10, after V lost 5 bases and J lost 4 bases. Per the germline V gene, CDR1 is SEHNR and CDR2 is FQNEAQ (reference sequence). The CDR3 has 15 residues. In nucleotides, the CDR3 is TGTGCCAGCAGCGCCCGCAGCGGGGGATTTTACGAGCAGTACTTC. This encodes CASSARSGGFYEQYF.

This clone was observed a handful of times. CDR3 loop: CASSLGQGVNTEAFF. The CDR3 coding sequence is TGTGCCAGCAGCTTGGGACAGGGGGTGAACACTGAAGCTTTCTTT. The V call is TRBV5-4, the J call TRBJ1-1; 9 bases match TRBD1. The germline V gene has CDR1 SGHNT and CDR2 YYREEE (reference sequence). Germline trimming cut 0 bases from V and 0 bases from J; bases unmatched to any gene: 0. The CDR3 extends over 15 amino acids.

The CDR3 spells CASSFGRENTGELFF. CDR3 bases: TGTGCCAGCAGCTTCGGACGGGAGAACACCGGGGAGCTGTTTTTT. This chain connects TRBV6-6 to TRBJ2-2; tentative D call: TRBD2 (5 bases). V was cut by 6 bases and J by 1 base, with 12 bases left in between. The CDR3 runs 15 residues. Looked up from germline, CDR1 is MNHNY and CDR2 is SVGAGI (reference sequence).

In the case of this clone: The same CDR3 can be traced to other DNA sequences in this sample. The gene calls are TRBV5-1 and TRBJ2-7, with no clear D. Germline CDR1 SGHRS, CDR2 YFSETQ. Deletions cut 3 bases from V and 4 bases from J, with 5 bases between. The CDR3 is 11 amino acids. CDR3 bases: TGCGCCAGCAGCTCTGCGTACGAGCAGTACTTC. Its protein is CASSSAYEQYF.

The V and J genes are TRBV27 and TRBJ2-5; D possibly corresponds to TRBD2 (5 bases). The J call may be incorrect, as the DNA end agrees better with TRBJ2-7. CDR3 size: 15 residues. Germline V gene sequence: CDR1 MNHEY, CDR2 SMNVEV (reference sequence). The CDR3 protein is CASSFEGSTGYEQYF. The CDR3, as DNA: TGTGCCAGCAGTTTCGAGGGATCAACCGGCTACGAGCAGTACTTC.

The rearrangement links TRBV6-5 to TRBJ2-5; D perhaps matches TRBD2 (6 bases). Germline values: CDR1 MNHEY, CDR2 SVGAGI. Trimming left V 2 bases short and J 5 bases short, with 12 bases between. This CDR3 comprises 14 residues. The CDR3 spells CASSYQEGGETQYF. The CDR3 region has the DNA TGTGCCAGCAGTTACCAGGAGGGTGGGGAGACCCAGTACTTC.

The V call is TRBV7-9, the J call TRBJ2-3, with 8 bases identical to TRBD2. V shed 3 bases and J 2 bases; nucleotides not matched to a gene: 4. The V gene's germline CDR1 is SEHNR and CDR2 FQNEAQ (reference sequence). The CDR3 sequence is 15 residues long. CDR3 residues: CASSFRGGPTDTQYF. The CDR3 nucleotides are TGTGCCAGCAGCTTCCGCGGGGGGCCCACAGATACGCAGTATTTT.

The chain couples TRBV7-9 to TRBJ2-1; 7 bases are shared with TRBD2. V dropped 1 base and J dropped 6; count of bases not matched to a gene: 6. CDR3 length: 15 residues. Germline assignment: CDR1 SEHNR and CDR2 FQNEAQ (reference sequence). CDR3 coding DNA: TGTGCCAGCAGCTTAGTTGCGGGGGTCATCAATGAGCAGTTCTTC. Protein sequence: CASSLVAGVINEQFF.

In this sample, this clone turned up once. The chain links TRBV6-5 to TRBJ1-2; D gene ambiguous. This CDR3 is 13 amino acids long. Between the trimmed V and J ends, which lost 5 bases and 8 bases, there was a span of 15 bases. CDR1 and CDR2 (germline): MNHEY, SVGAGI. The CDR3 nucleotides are TGTGCCAGCAGTCCCCAGGTGGCTCGAGGCTACACCTTC. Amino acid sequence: CASSPQVARGYTF.

The CDR3 bases are TGTGCCAGCAGCATCGAGACAGGGAAGTATGGCTACACCTTC. It yields the protein CASSIETGKYGYTF. This rearrangement joins TRBV5-4 to TRBJ1-2; TRBD1 matches 7 bases. Unmatched junction bases numbered 8, after V lost 4 bases and J lost 5 bases. The CDR3 spans 14 residues. Per germline, CDR1 SGHNT and CDR2 YYREEE (reference sequence).